These T cell receptor beta chains were read from a single sample in a study of T cells expressing NK-cell markers. For each CDR3 protein, TCRdb gives one entry from its re-call of the 5' RACE reads, without DNA. Its clone listing holds approximately 150,000 distinct CDR3 sequences. The source material was blood T cells: a sorted CD56 or NKG2C T cell subset, CD4+ or CD8+ T cells, or bulk PBMC T cells (not recorded which). The origin of the receptors is a woman between 18 and 69 years old in good health. CDR3s include the opening cysteine and the closing phenylalanine or tryptophan.

V,J,CDR3
TRBV24-1,TRBJ1-2,CATSDGGLDYGYTF
TRBV7-9,TRBJ2-7,CASSLTPGRGSYEQYF
TRBV6-6,TRBJ2-5,CASSPPRETQYF
TRBV2,TRBJ1-6,CASSGTGGGNSPLHF
TRBV18,TRBJ1-1,CASSPTGNRVDEAFF
TRBV9,TRBJ2-3,CASSSLRQRGLGTDTQYF
TRBV6-1,TRBJ2-2,CASRVGPNTGELFF
TRBV5-1,TRBJ2-2,CASSLVGGAITGELFF
TRBV18,TRBJ2-1,CASSPPGPTGQFF
TRBV9,TRBJ2-3,CASSVGSGRAHTQYF
TRBV29-1,TRBJ2-7,CSVIWPRGTGREQYF
TRBV10-2,TRBJ1-1,CASSGWGNTEAFF
TRBV7-9,TRBJ2-1,CASSLRISGSNEQFF
TRBV3-1,TRBJ2-2,CASSHGSGGGELFF
TRBV7-8,TRBJ1-5,CASSLEQTGEYQPQHF
TRBV7-2,TRBJ2-1,CASSLGLRYNEQFF
TRBV5-1,TRBJ2-1,CASKLGTGHNEQFF
TRBV7-9,TRBJ1-4,CASSRGRAANEKLFF
TRBV5-4,TRBJ2-1,CASSWEPQGAHEQFF
TRBV9,TRBJ2-2,CASSAGGLDTGELFF
TRBV5-5,TRBJ2-1,CASSLVGGNEQFF
TRBV9,TRBJ2-3,CASSALGGTSGTDTQYF
TRBV28,TRBJ2-7,CASVSVAYEQYF
TRBV6-5,TRBJ1-2,CASSYSWTGGGGYGYTF
TRBV24-1,TRBJ2-3,CATSDSSGGLPGAQYF
TRBV7-2,TRBJ1-4,CASSSTLGYGEKLFF
TRBV5-1,TRBJ2-2,CASSPQLGEGGELFF
TRBV9,TRBJ2-7,CASSVDGNYEQYF
TRBV7-9,TRBJ1-2,CASSLSRYYGYTF
TRBV5-5,TRBJ1-1,CASSLAEILNTEAFF
TRBV2,TRBJ2-5,CASSEAARGTQYF